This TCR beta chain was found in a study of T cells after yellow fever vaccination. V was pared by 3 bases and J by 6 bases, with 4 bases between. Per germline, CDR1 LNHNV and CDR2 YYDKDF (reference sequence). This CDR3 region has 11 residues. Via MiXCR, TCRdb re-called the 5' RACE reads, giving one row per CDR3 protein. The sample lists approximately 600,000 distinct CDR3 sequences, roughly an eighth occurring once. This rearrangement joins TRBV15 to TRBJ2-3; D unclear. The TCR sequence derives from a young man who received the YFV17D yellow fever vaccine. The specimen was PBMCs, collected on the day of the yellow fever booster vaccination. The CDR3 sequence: CATSRMDTQYF. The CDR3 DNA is TGTGCCACCAGCAGGATGGATACGCAGTATTTT.